The 24 T cell receptor beta chains below come from one sample, sequenced in a study of neurological immune-mediated disorders. TCRdb itself ran the 5' RACE reads through MiXCR, one entry per CDR3 protein. The sample contains fewer than 55,000 distinct CDR3 sequences, about 6% of which appear only once. The sample taken for sequencing was CD4+ T cells from blood. The origin of the receptors is a woman between 40 and 50 years old in good health.

This clonotype was seen repeatedly, ten times or more. The V and J genes are TRBV9 and TRBJ2-2; 7 bases agree with TRBD1. Germline V gives CDR1 SGDLS, CDR2 YYNGEE. The CDR3 is 13 residues long. V trimming: 5 bases; J trimming: 4 bases; junction bases outside the gene matches: 2. CDR3: CASSYRGTGELFF. In DNA form, the CDR3 reads TGTGCCAGCAGTTACAGGGGCACCGGGGAGCTGTTTTTT.

This clonotype has at least ten counts. J is TRBJ2-3 and V is TRBV5-1; D unresolved. The germline V gene encodes CDR1 SGHRS and CDR2 YFSETQ. Trimming cost V 0 bases and J 6 bases, with 8 bases left between them. The CDR3 is 13 residues long. The CDR3 sequence: CASSLALEDTQYF. DNA of the CDR3: TGCGCCAGCAGCTTGGCGCTGGAGGATACGCAGTATTTT.

This clonotype was counted at least ten times. The V gene is TRBV5-1, the J gene TRBJ2-7, with a possible D match to TRBD2 (5 bases). The CDR3 extends over 14 amino acids. V lost 2 bases to trimming and J lost 2 bases, with 11 bases between them. Germline V gene lookup returns CDR1 SGHRS and CDR2 YFSETQ. CDR3 nucleotides: TGCGCCAGCAGCTTATCGGGAAGCCCCTACGAGCAGTACTTC. It encodes CASSLSGSPYEQYF.

The rearrangement joins TRBV7-2 to TRBJ2-1; TRBD2 aligns across 11 bases. Germline CDR1 is SGHTA and CDR2 is FQGNSA. This CDR3 comprises 15 residues. J lost 6 bases, V lost 3 bases, and 4 bases had no gene match. The CDR3 DNA reads TGTGCCAGCAGCTTCCGCACTAGCGGGGGCAATGAGCAGTTCTTC. Translating gives CASSFRTSGGNEQFF.

This clonotype was counted at least ten times. The genes are TRBV20-1 and TRBJ2-1; 12 bases map to TRBD2. Germline-derived CDR1 and CDR2 are DFQATT and SNEGSKA (reference sequence). J gave up 0 bases and V 0 bases, and 12 bases lay outside the gene matches. The CDR3 contains 20 residues. The CDR3 region has the DNA TGCAGTGCTAGAGATCTAGCGGGAGGGACGAGTTCTAGCTCCTACAATGAGCAGTTCTTC. This translates into CSARDLAGGTSSSSYNEQFF.

The sample holds many counts of this clonotype. This sequence joins TRBV20-1 and TRBJ2-2, with 7 bases that match TRBD2. The germline V gene encodes CDR1 DFQATT and CDR2 SNEGSKA (reference sequence). J was trimmed by 0 bases and V by 1 base; bases with no gene match: 2. The CDR3 covers 15 residues. Here the CDR3 DNA reads TGCAGTGCTAGAGGAACTAGCGCGAACACCGGGGAGCTGTTTTTT. Amino acids: CSARGTSANTGELFF.

Many counts were recorded for this clonotype. This chain joins TRBV7-2 and TRBJ1-6; TRBD1 agrees at 8 bases. Germline V gene data show CDR1 as SGHTA and CDR2 as FQGNSA. The length of the CDR3 is 16 residues. V shed 5 bases and J 9 bases; nucleotides not matched to a gene: 12. Here the CDR3 reads CASSPIPSGGGSPLHF. The DNA of the CDR3 is TGTGCCAGCAGCCCAATTCCTTCAGGGGGCGGTTCACCCCTCCACTTT.

This clonotype appeared many times. This rearrangement joins TRBV5-5 to TRBJ1-1, with D unresolved. This CDR3 is 12 amino acids long. V lost 4 bases and J 3 bases, leaving 7 bases between the germline ends. CDR1 is SGHKS and CDR2 is YYEKEE in the germline V gene (reference sequence). The CDR3 sequence: CASSRADTEAFF. The DNA for the CDR3 is TGTGCCAGCAGCCGAGCGGACACTGAAGCTTTCTTT.

In its sample, this clonotype was seen many times. CDR3 amino acids: CASSGTTNTEAFF. The CDR3 nucleotides are TGTGCCAGCAGCGGGACAACGAACACTGAAGCTTTCTTT. This chain joins TRBV5-5 and TRBJ1-1, with D perhaps TRBD1 (6 bases). The CDR3 is 13 residues long. CDR1 and CDR2 (germline): SGHKS, YYEKEE (reference sequence). Trimming left V 4 bases short and J 1 base short, with 8 bases between. The full variable domain, its missing parts supplied by reference TRBV5-5 and TRBJ1-1, is DAGVTQSPTHLIKTRGQQVTLRCSPISGHKSVSWYQQVLGQGPQFIFQYYEKEERGRGNFPDRFSARQFPNYSSELNVNALLLGDSALYLCASSGTTNTEAFFGQGTRLTVV.

A few counts support this clonotype. The genes are TRBV5-1 and TRBJ1-1; no definite D call. V dropped 0 bases and J dropped 5 bases, with 5 bases sitting between them. There are 12 residues in the CDR3. Germline V gene sequence: CDR1 SGHRS, CDR2 YFSETQ. The CDR3 DNA follows: TGCGCCAGCAGCTTGGGTAGGACTGAAGCTTTCTTT. Its translation: CASSLGRTEAFF.

This clonotype was counted many times. This chain joins TRBV29-1 and TRBJ2-3; no clear D. Germline V gene data show CDR1 as SQVTM and CDR2 as ANQGSEA. The CDR3 is made up of 11 amino acids. V was pared by 4 bases and J by 3 bases, with 5 bases between. The CDR3 DNA reads as TGCAGCGTTGGGCATACAGATACGCAGTATTTT. Protein: CSVGHTDTQYF.

The genes are TRBV18 and TRBJ1-2; D remains unclear. The CDR3 length is 17 residues. Trimming cost V 3 bases and J 4 bases, with 21 bases left between them. Germline CDR1 KGHSH, CDR2 LQKENI. CDR3 DNA: TGTGCCAGCTCACCGTCTACCGCGGCCCTCCCCGGCTATGGCTACACCTTC. It is translated as CASSPSTAALPGYGYTF.

This clonotype was recorded at least ten times. The chain links TRBV5-4 to TRBJ1-2; D remains ambiguous. The CDR3 is made up of 13 amino acids. The germline V gene encodes CDR1 SGHNT and CDR2 YYREEE (reference sequence). V was clipped by 0 bases and J by 7 bases, with 10 bases between them. The CDR3 sequence is CASSLAGVSGYTF. CDR3 bases: TGTGCCAGCAGCTTGGCCGGGGTCAGTGGCTACACCTTC.

This clonotype was observed many times. This chain joins TRBV20-1 and TRBJ1-4; D is ambiguous. The CDR3 loop spans 13 amino acids. V lost 6 bases and J 7 bases, leaving 15 bases between the germline ends. Germline CDR1 DFQATT, CDR2 SNEGSKA (reference sequence). The CDR3 loop is CSAAVRLGEKLFF. CDR3 nucleotide sequence: TGCAGTGCCGCCGTTAGGTTGGGTGAAAAACTGTTTTTT.

This clonotype was seen many times. The chain uses TRBV6-5 and TRBJ2-1, with 9 bases fitting TRBD1. Germline CDR1 reads MNHEY; CDR2 reads SVGAGI. This CDR3 region has 14 residues. Germline trimming cut 5 bases from V and 7 bases from J; bases unmatched to any gene: 6. CDR3 in DNA: TGTGCCAGCAGTCGGGACAGGGTGGTAAATGAGCAGTTCTTC. Translating gives CASSRDRVVNEQFF.

This clonotype appeared many times. The rearrangement joins TRBV27 to TRBJ1-1; a possible D gene is TRBD1 (5 bases). This CDR3 is built from 15 residues. In germline, CDR1 is MNHEY, CDR2 SMNVEV (reference sequence). The germline V and J ends were trimmed by 5 bases and 2 bases, with 15 bases remaining between them. CDR3 nucleotides: TGTGCCAGCAGTCCTCTACGCCAGGGAAACACTGAAGCTTTCTTT. It translates to CASSPLRQGNTEAFF.

This clonotype was counted at least ten times. The chain joins TRBV12-3 or TRBV12-4 to TRBJ1-1, with D tentatively TRBD1 (5 bases). This CDR3 contains 12 residues. The V end lost 6 bases, the J end lost 7 bases, and 12 bases lay between the germline ends. Here the CDR3 reads CASSLQGGEAFF. CDR3 DNA: TGTGCCAGCAGCCTTCAGGGAGGTGAAGCTTTCTTT.

The sample holds a few counts of this clonotype. The chain employs TRBV7-6 and TRBJ2-5; 8 bases map to TRBD1. Germline CDR1 reads SGHVS; CDR2 reads FNYEAQ. The CDR3 runs 15 residues. J gave up 3 bases and V 1 base, and 4 bases lay outside the gene matches. The CDR3 DNA reads TGTGCCAGCAGCTTAGTAGGGACAGGAGAAGAGACCCAGTACTTC. Amino acids: CASSLVGTGEETQYF.

This clonotype was detected many times. The rearrangement uses TRBV28 and TRBJ1-5; D remains ambiguous. Germline values: CDR1 MDHEN, CDR2 SYDVKM. V lost 2 bases and J 4 bases, leaving 15 bases between the germline ends. CDR3 length equals 16 residues. This CDR3 reads CASSLVGRAQNQPQHF. Here the CDR3 DNA reads TGTGCCAGCAGTTTAGTAGGACGGGCCCAAAATCAGCCCCAGCATTTT.

This clonotype has a count of ten or more. The chain couples TRBV5-1 to TRBJ2-2, with TRBD1 as a possible D gene (6 bases). From germline, CDR1 is SGHRS and CDR2 YFSETQ. The CDR3 spans 15 residues. V was shortened by 5 bases and J by 2 bases, with 13 bases between the two germline ends. CDR3 in amino acids: CASRISGVNTGELFF. Here the CDR3 DNA reads TGCGCCAGCAGAATTTCAGGGGTAAACACCGGGGAGCTGTTTTTT.

This clonotype was seen a handful of times. The rearrangement uses TRBV27 and TRBJ2-1, with 8 bases fitting TRBD2. The germline gives CDR1 MNHEY, CDR2 SMNVEV (reference sequence). Unmatched junction bases numbered 14, after V lost 3 bases and J lost 4 bases. The CDR3 totals 18 residues. CDR3 in DNA: TGTGCCAGCAGTTTTGGGGCAACGGGGGGGAGTGGTTACAATGAGCAGTTCTTC. Translating gives CASSFGATGGSGYNEQFF.

This clonotype appeared many times. The rearrangement uses TRBV20-1 and TRBJ2-1; 8 bases fit TRBD2. J was trimmed by 0 bases and V by 1 base; bases with no gene match: 11. Germline V lookup: CDR1 DFQATT, CDR2 SNEGSKA (reference sequence). The CDR3 has 18 residues. CDR3 amino acids: CSARALSLAGLSYNEQFF. The CDR3 region has the DNA TGCAGTGCTAGAGCACTCTCCCTAGCGGGCCTCTCCTACAATGAGCAGTTCTTC.

This clonotype was observed at least ten times. In DNA, the CDR3 is TGCGCCAGCAGCTTCAGGGGACCAAACTCTGGGGCCAACGTCCTGACTTTC. Protein: CASSFRGPNSGANVLTF. The chain is built from TRBV5-1 and TRBJ2-6, with a tentative D call TRBD1 (6 bases). The CDR3 runs 17 residues. Trimming removed 2 bases from V and 0 bases from J, with 12 bases in between. Per the germline V gene, CDR1 is SGHRS and CDR2 is YFSETQ.

This clonotype was recorded at least ten times. The rearrangement links TRBV7-3 to TRBJ2-5; 14 bases agree with TRBD2. The CDR3 is made up of 15 amino acids. Germline CDR1 reads SGHTA; CDR2 reads FQGTGA. V lost 5 bases and J lost 5; bases outside the gene matches: 4. CDR3 DNA: TGTGCCAGCAGCCTGACTAGCGGGAGGGGCGAGACCCAGTACTTC. Translated: CASSLTSGRGETQYF.